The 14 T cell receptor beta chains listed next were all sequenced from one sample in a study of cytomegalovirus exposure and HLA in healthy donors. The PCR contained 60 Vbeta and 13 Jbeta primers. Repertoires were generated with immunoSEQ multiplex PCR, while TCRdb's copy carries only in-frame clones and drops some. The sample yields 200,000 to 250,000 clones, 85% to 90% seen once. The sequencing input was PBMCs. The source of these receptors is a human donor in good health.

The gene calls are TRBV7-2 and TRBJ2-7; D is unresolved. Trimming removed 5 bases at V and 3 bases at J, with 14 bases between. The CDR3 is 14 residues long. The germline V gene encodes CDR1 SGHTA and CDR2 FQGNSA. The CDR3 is CASSPPNKNYEQYF. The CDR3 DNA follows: TGTGCCAGCAGCCCCCCCAACAAGAACTACGAGCAGTACTTC.

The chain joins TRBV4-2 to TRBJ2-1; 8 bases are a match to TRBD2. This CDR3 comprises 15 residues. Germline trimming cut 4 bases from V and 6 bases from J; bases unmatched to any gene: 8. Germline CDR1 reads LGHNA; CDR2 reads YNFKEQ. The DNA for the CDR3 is TGTGCCAGCAGCCCGGAGCGGGAGTTGGGCAATGAGCAGTTCTTC. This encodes CASSPERELGNEQFF.

The CDR3 spells CASSSGTSGSRETQYF. The DNA for the CDR3 is TGCGCCAGCAGCTCGGGGACTAGCGGGAGTCGAGAGACCCAGTACTTC. The rearrangement links TRBV5-1 to TRBJ2-5; the match to TRBD2 covers 14 bases. The V gene end was trimmed by 3 bases and the J gene end by 4 bases; junction bases not matched to a gene: 5. This CDR3 spans 16 amino acids. Per the germline V gene, CDR1 is SGHRS and CDR2 is YFSETQ.

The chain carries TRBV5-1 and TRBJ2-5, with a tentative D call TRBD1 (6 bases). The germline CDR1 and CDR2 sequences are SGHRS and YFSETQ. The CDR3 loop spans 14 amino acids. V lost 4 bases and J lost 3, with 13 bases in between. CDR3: CASSPSKGEETQYF. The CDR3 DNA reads TGCGCCAGCAGCCCCTCAAAGGGGGAAGAGACCCAGTACTTC.

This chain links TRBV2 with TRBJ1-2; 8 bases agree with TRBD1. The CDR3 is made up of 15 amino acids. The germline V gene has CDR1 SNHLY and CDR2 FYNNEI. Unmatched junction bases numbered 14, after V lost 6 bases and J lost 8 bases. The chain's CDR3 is CASSSSLTGAIGYTF. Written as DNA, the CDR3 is TGTGCCAGCAGCTCCAGTTTGACAGGGGCGATCGGCTACACCTTC. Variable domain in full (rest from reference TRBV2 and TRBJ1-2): EPEVTQTPSHQVTQMGQEVILRCVPISNHLYFYWYRQILGQKVEFLVSFYNNEISEKSEIFDDQFSVERPDGSNFTLKIRSTKLEDSAMYFCASSSSLTGAIGYTFGSGTRLTVV.

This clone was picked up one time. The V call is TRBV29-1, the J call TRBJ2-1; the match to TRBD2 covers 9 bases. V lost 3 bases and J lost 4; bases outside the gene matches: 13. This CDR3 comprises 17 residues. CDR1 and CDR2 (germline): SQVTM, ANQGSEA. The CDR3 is CSVEPKTGTSRYNEQFF. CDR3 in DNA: TGCAGCGTTGAGCCGAAAACCGGGACTAGCCGTTACAATGAGCAGTTCTTC.

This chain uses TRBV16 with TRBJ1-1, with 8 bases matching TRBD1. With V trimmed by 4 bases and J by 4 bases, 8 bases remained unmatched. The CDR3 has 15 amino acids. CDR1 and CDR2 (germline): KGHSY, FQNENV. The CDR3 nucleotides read TGTGCCAGCAGCCCGAAGGACAGGGCTATCACTGAAGCTTTCTTT. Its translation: CASSPKDRAITEAFF.

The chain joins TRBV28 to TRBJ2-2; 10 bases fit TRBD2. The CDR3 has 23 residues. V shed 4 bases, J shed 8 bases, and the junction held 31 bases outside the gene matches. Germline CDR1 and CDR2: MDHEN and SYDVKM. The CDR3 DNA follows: TGTGCCAGCAGTTCCTACCAAACCGAGCGGGAGGGCCGATTGGAGTCGATCACTGGGGAGCTGTTTTTT. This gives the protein CASSSYQTEREGRLESITGELFF.

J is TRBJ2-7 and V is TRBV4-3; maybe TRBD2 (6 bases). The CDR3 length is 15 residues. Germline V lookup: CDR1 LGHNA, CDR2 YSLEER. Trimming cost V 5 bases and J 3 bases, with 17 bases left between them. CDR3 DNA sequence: TGCGCCAGCAGCGGAGGGGCGGGGCAGCTCTACGAGCAGTACTTC. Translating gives CASSGGAGQLYEQYF.

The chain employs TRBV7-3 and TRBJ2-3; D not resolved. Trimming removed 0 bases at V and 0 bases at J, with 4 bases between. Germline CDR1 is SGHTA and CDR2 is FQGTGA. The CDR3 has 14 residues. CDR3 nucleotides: TGTGCCAGCAGCTTAACCGAGAGCACAGATACGCAGTATTTT. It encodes CASSLTESTDTQYF.

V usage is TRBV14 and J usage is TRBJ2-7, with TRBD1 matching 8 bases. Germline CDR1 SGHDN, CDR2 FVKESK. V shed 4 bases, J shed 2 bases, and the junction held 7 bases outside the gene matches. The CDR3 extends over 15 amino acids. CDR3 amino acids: CASSLLDRAPYEQYF. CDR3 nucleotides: TGTGCCAGCAGCCTGTTGGACAGGGCCCCCTACGAGCAGTACTTC.

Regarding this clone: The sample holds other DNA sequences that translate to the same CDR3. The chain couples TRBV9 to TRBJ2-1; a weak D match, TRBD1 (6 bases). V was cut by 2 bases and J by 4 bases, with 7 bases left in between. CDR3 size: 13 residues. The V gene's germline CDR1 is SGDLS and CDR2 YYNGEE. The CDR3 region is CASSVGTYNEQFF. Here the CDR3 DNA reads TGTGCCAGCAGCGTCGGGACATACAATGAGCAGTTCTTC.

The CDR3 loop is CASSLRQGNGYTF. The DNA of the CDR3 is TGTGCCAGCAGTCTCCGACAGGGTAATGGCTACACCTTC. This rearrangement joins TRBV6-5 to TRBJ1-2; TRBD1 matches 7 bases. CDR3 size: 13 residues. J was trimmed by 6 bases and V by 5 bases; bases with no gene match: 6. Germline CDR1 is MNHEY and CDR2 is SVGAGI.

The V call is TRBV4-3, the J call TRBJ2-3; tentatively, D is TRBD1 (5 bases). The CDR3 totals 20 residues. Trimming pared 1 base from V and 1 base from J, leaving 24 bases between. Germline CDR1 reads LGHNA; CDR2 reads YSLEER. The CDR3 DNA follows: TGCGCCAGCAGCCAAGTTGCAGACAGTATCGTGGGTCTAGGCACAGATACGCAGTATTTT. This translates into CASSQVADSIVGLGTDTQYF.